This is a list of T cell receptor beta chains from one sample in a study of T cells expressing NK-cell markers. Reanalyzing the 5' RACE reads, TCRdb keeps one entry per CDR3 protein, without DNA. This repertoire includes 350,000 to 500,000 distinct CDR3 sequences. The sequencing input was blood T cells: a sorted CD56 or NKG2C T cell subset, CD4+ or CD8+ T cells, or bulk PBMC T cells (not recorded which). These receptors were taken from a woman between 18 and 75 years old in good health. CDR3s include the opening cysteine and the closing phenylalanine or tryptophan. Fields, in order: CDR3 protein, J gene, V gene.

CASSLVGTQNEKLFF,TRBJ1-4,TRBV11-2
CSARSTGYNNEKLFF,TRBJ1-4,TRBV20-1
CSARGGAIPQQFF,TRBJ2-1,TRBV20-1
CATSRDWLADYNEQFF,TRBJ2-1,TRBV15
CASSLERDLYGYTF,TRBJ1-2,TRBV5-1
CASSSPERARGYTF,TRBJ1-2,TRBV7-9
CASNPTSGGANEQFF,TRBJ2-1,TRBV4-1
CASSFLTGTDTQYF,TRBJ2-3,TRBV5-4
CASSDSFGETQYF,TRBJ2-5,TRBV18
CAISPDLTPLYGYTF,TRBJ1-2,TRBV10-3
CASSLQGANEKLFF,TRBJ1-4,TRBV5-4
CASAQGAHQYGYTF,TRBJ1-2,TRBV18
CASSPATGAGETQYF,TRBJ2-5,TRBV5-1
CASSGTRYEQYF,TRBJ2-7,TRBV7-8
CASTPLAGGYQETQYF,TRBJ2-5,TRBV12-3/TRBV12-4
CASSPRTVSTNEKLFF,TRBJ1-4,TRBV4-2